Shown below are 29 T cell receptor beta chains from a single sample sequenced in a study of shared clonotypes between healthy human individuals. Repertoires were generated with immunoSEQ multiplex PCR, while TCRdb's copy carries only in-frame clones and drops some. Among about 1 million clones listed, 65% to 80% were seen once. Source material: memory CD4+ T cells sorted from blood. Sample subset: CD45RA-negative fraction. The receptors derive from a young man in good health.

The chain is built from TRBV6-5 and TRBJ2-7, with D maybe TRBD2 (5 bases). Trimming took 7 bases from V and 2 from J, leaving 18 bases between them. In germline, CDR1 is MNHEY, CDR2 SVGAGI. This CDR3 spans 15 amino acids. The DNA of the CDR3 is TGTGCCAGCACCATGTCCCCACTAGGGACCTACGAGCAGTACTTC. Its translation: CASTMSPLGTYEQYF.

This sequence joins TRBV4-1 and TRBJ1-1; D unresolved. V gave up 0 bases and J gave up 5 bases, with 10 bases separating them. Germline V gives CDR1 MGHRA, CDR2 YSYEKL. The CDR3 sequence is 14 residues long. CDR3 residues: CASSQDLGTTEAFF. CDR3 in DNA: TGCGCCAGCAGCCAAGATTTGGGTACGACTGAAGCTTTCTTT.

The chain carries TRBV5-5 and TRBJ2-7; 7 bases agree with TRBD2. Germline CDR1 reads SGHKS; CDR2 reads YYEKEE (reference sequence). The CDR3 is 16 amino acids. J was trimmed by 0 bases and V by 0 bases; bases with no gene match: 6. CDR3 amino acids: CASSLGGGSPSYEQYF. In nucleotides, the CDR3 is TGTGCCAGCAGCTTGGGAGGCGGGAGTCCCTCCTACGAGCAGTACTTC.

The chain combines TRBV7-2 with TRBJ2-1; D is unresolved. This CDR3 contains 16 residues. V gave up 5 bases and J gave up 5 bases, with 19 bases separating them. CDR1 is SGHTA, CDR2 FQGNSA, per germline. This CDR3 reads CASSPMAASKNNEQFF. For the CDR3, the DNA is TGTGCCAGCAGCCCCATGGCCGCGTCAAAAAACAATGAGCAGTTCTTC.

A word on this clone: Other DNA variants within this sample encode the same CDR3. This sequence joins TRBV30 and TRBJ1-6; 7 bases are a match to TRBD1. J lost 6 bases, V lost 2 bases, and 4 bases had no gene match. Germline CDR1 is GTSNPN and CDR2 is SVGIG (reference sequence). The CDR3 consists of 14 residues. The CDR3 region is CAWSSGTVNSPLHF. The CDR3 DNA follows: TGTGCCTGGAGTTCCGGGACAGTTAATTCACCCCTCCACTTT.

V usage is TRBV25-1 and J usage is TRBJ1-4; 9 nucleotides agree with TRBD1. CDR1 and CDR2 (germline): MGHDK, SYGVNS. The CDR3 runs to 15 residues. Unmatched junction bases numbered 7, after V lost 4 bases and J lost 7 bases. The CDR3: CASSGTDRGREKLFF. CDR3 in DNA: TGTGCCAGCAGTGGGACGGACAGGGGACGTGAAAAACTGTTTTTT.

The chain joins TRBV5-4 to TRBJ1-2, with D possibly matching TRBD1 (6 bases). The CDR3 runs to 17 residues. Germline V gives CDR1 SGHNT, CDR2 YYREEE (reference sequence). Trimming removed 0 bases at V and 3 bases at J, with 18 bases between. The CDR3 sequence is CASSLGGGSSSHYGYTF. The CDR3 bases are TGTGCCAGCAGCTTGGGGGGGGGCTCCTCTTCCCACTATGGCTACACCTTC.

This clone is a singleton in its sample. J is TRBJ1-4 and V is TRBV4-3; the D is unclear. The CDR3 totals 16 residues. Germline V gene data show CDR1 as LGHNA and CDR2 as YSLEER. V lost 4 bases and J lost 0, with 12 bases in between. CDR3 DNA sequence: TGCGCCAGCAGCCTGGTATTTGGAGCAACTAATGAAAAACTGTTTTTT. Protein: CASSLVFGATNEKLFF.

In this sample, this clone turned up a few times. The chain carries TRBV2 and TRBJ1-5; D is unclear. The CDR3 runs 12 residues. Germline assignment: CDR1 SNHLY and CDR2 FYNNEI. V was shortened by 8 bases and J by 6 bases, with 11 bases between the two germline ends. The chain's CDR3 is CASSGWRQPQHF. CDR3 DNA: TGTGCCAGCTCCGGGTGGCGTCAGCCCCAGCATTTT.

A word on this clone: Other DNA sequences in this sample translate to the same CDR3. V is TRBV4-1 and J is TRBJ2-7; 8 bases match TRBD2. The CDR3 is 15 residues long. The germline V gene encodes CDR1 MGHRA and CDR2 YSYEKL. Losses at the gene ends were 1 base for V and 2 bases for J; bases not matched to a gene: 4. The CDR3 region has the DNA TGCGCCAGCAGCCAAGGCGGGGGGAATACCTACGAGCAGTACTTC. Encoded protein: CASSQGGGNTYEQYF.

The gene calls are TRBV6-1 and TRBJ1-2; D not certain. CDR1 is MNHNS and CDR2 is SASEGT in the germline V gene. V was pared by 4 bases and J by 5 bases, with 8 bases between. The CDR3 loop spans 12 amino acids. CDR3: CASSAWQYGYTF. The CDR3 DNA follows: TGTGCCAGCAGTGCTTGGCAGTATGGCTACACCTTC.

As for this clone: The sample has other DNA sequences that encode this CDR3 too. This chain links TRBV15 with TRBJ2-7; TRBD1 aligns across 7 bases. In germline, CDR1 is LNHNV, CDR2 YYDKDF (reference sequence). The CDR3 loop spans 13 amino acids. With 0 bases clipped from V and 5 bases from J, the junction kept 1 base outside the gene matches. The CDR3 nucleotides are TGTGCCACCAGCAGAGATACAGGGGACGAGCAGTACTTC. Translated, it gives CATSRDTGDEQYF.

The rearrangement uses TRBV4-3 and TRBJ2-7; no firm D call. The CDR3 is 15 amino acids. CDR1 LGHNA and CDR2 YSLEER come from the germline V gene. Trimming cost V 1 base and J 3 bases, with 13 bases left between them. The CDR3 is CASSQGTATLYEQYF. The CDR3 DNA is TGCGCCAGCAGCCAAGGGACCGCAACTCTCTACGAGCAGTACTTC.

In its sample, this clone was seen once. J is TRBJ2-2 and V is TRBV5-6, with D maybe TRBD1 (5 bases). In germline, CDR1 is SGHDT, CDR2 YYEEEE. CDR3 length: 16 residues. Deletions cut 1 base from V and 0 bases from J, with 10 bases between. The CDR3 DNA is TGTGCCAGCAGCTTGATCCAGGGAACGAACACCGGGGAGCTGTTTTTT. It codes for CASSLIQGTNTGELFF.

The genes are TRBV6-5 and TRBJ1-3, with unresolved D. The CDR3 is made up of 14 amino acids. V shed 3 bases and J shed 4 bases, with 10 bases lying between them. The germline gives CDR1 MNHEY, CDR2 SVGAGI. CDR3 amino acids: CASSYLQRGNTIYF. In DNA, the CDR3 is TGTGCCAGCAGTTATCTTCAGAGAGGAAACACCATATATTTT.

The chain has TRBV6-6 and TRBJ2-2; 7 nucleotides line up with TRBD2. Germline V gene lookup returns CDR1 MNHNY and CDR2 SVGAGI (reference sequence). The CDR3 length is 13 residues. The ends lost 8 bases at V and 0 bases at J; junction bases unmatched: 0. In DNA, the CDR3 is TGTGCCAGCGGGGGGGCGAACACCGGGGAGCTGTTTTTT. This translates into CASGGANTGELFF.

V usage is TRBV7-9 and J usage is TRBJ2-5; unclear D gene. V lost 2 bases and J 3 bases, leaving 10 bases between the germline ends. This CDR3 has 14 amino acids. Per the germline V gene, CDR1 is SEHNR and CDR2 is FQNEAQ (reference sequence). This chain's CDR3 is CASSLSLPKETQYF. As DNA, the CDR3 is TGTGCCAGCAGCTTAAGTCTCCCAAAAGAGACCCAGTACTTC.

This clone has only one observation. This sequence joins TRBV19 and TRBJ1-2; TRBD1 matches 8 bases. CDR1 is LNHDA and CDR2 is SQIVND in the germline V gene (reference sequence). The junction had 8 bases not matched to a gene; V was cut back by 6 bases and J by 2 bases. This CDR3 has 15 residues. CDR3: CASRRKTGENYGYTF. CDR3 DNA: TGTGCCAGTAGGAGAAAGACAGGGGAGAACTATGGCTACACCTTC.

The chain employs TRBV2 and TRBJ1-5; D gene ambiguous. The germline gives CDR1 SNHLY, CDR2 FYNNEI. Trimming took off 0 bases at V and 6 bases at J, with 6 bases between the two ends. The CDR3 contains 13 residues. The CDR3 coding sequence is TGTGCCAGCAGTGAAGCGCTTCCTCAGCCCCAGCATTTT. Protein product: CASSEALPQPQHF.

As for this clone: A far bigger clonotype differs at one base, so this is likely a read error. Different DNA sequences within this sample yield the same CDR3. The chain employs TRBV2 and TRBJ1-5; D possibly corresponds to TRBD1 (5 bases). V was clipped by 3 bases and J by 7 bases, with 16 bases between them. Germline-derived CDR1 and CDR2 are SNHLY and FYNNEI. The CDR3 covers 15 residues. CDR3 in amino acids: CASSEALRGRQPQHF. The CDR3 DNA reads TGTGCCAGCAGTGAGGCGCTTCGGGGCAGACAGCCCCAGCATTTT. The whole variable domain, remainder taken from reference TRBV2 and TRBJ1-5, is EPEVTQTPSHQVTQMGQEVILRCVPISNHLYFYWYRQILGQKVEFLVSFYNNEISEKSEIFDDQFSVERPDGSNFTLKIRSTKLEDSAMYFCASSEALRGRQPQHFGDGTRLSIL.

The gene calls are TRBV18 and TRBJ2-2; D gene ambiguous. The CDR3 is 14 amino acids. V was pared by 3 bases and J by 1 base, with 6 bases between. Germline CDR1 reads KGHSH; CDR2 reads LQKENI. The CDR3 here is CASSPEGNTGELFF. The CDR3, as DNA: TGTGCCAGCTCACCGGAAGGGAACACCGGGGAGCTGTTTTTT.

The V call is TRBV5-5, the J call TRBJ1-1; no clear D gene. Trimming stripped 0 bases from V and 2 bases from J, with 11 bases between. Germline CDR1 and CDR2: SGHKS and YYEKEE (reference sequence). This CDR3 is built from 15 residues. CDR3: CASSLVPEANTEAFF. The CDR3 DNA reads TGTGCCAGCAGCTTGGTCCCAGAGGCTAACACTGAAGCTTTCTTT.

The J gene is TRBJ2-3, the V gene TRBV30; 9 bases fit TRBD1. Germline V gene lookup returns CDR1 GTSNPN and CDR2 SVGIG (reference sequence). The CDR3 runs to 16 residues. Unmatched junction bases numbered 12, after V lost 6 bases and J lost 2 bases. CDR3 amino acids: CACTGGPGVVTDTQYF. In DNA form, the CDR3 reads TGTGCCTGTACAGGGGGCCCGGGGGTGGTCACAGATACGCAGTATTTT.

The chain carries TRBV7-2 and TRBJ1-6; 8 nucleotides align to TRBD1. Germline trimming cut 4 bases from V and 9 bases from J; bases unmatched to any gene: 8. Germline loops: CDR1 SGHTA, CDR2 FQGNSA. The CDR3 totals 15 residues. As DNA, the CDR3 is TGTGCCAGCAGCTCTAGTGCAGGGGGCGGTTCACCCCTCCACTTT. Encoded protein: CASSSSAGGGSPLHF.

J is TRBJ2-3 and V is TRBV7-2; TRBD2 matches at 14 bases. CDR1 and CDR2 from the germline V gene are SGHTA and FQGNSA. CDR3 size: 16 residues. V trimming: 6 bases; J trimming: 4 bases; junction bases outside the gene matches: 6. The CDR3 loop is CASRQRLAGGSDTQYF. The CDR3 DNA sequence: TGTGCCAGCAGGCAAAGACTAGCGGGGGGGTCAGATACGCAGTATTTT.

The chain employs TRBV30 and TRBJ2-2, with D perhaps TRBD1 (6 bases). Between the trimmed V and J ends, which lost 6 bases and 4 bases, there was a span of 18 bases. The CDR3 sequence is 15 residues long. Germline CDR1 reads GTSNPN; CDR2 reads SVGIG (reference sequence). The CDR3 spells CACTSGGAGTGELFF. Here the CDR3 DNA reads TGTGCCTGCACAAGTGGGGGCGCGGGCACCGGGGAGCTGTTTTTT.

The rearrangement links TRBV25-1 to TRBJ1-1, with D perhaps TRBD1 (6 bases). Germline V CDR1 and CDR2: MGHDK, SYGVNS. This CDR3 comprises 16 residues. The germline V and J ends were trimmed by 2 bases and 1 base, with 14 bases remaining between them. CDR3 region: CASSETGPRRNTEAFF. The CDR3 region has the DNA TGTGCCAGCAGTGAAACAGGGCCCAGGAGGAACACTGAAGCTTTCTTT. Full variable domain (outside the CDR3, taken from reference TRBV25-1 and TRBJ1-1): EADIYQTPRYLVIGTGKKITLECSQTMGHDKMYWYQQDPGMELHLIHYSYGVNSTEKGDLSSESTVSRIRTEHFPLTLESARPSHTSQYLCASSETGPRRNTEAFFGQGTRLTVV.

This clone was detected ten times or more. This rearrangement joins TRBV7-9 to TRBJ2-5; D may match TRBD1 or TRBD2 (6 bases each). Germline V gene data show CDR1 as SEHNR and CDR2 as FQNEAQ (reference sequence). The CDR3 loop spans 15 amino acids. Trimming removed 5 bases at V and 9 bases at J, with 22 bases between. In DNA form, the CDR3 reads TGTGCCAGCAGCCTTGGTGAGGGGGGATCACGGGCCCAGTACTTC. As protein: CASSLGEGGSRAQYF.

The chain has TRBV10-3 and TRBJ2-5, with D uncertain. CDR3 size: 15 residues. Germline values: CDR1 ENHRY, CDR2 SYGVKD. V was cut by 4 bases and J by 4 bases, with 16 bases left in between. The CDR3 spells CAISGNSGVGETQYF. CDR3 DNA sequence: TGTGCCATCAGTGGGAATAGTGGTGTGGGAGAGACCCAGTACTTC.